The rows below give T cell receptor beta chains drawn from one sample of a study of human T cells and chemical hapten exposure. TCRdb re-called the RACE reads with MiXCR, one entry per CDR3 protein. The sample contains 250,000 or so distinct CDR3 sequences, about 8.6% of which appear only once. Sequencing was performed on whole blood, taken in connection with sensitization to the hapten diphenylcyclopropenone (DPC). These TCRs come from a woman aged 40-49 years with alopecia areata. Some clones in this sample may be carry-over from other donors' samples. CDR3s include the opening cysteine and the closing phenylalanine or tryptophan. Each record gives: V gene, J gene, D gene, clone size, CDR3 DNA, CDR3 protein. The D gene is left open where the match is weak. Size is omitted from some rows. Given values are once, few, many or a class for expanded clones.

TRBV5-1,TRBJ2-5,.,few,TGCGCCAGCAGCTTAATGGGTTCTGAGACCCAGTACTTC,CASSLMGSETQYF
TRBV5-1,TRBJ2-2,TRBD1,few,TGCGCCAGCAGCGCTGGACAGGGTCGCACCGGGGAGCTGTTTTTT,CASSAGQGRTGELFF
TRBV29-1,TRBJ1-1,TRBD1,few,TGCAGCGTTGAGCCCGGGACAGGGTCCGAAGCTTTCTTT,CSVEPGTGSEAFF
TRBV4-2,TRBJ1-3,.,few,TGTGCCAGCAGCCAAGGGCCCACAGCCCGCTCTGGAAACACCATATATTTT,CASSQGPTARSGNTIYF
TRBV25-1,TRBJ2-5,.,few,TGTGCCAGCAGTGACCCCTTCCAAGAGACCCAGTACTTC,CASSDPFQETQYF
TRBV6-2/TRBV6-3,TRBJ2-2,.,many,TGTGCCAGCAGAAGGCAGGTTAACACCGGGGAGCTGTTTTTT,CASRRQVNTGELFF
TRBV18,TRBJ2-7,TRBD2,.,TGTGCCAGCTCGCGGACTAGCGGGAGGGGTCGCTACGAGCAGTACTTC,CASSRTSGRGRYEQYF
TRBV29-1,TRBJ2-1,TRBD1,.,TGCAGCGTTTCCACAGGGGGGAAGTTCTTC,CSVSTGGKFF
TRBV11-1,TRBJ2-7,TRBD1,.,TGTGCCAGCAGCGGGACAGGGAACGAGCAGTACTTC,CASSGTGNEQYF
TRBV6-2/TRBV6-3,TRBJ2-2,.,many,TGTGCCAGCAGTTACTTAGAGAACACCGGGGAGCTGTTTTTT,CASSYLENTGELFF
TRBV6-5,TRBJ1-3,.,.,TGTGCCAGCAGTTACGGGGGCCAGGGAGCAGACACCATATATTTT,CASSYGGQGADTIYF
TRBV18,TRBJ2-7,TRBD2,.,TGTGCCAGCTCACTGTCAGCGGGGGTAACCTACGAGCAGTACTTC,CASSLSAGVTYEQYF
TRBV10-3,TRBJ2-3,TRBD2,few,TGTGCCATACTAGCGGGAGCGTCAGATACGCAGTATTTT,CAILAGASDTQYF
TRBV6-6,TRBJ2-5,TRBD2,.,TGTGCCAGCAGTTACGTCGGGACTAGTGAGCAAGAGACCCAGTACTTC,CASSYVGTSEQETQYF
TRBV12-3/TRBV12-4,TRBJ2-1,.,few,TGTGCCAGCAGACACGGGGTCTACAATGAGCAGTTCTTC,CASRHGVYNEQFF
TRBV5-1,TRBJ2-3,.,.,TGCGCCAGCAGCTTGGAACGACAGCGGGATACGCAGTATTTT,CASSLERQRDTQYF
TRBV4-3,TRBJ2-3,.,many,TGCGCCAGCAGCCAAGGATCTACTAGCACAGATACGCAGTATTTT,CASSQGSTSTDTQYF
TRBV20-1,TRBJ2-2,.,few,TGCAGTACCAACCGAGGCGTCGGCGGGGAGCTGTTTTTT,CSTNRGVGGELFF
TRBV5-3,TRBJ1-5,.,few,TGTGCCAGAAGCCATCAGCCCCAGCATTTT,CARSHQPQHF
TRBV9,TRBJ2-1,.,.,TGTGCCAGCAGCGTAGTAGGCGCGGGATCCTACAATGAGCAGTTCTTC,CASSVVGAGSYNEQFF
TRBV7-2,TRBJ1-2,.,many,TGTGCCAGCAGCTTAGATGGGGCCCAGGGCCGTTCCTATGGCTACACCTTC,CASSLDGAQGRSYGYTF
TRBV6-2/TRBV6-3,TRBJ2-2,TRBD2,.,TGTGCCAGCAGTGGACTAGCGAGGACCGGGGAGCTGTTTTTT,CASSGLARTGELFF
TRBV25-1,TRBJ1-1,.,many,TGTGCCAGCAGTGAATTCCCATCGTTCGCTGAAGCTTTCTTT,CASSEFPSFAEAFF
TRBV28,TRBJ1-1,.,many,TGTGCCAGCAGGGGAGGGGGGACGAACACTGAAGCTTTCTTT,CASRGGGTNTEAFF
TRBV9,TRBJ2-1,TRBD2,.,TGTGCCAGCAGTCCCCGGACTAGCGGGAGGGAATACAATGAGCAGTTATTC,CASSPRTSGREYNEQLF
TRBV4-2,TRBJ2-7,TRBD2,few,TGTGCCACAAGGGGAGAGGGAGGGTCCTACGAGCAGTACTTC,CATRGEGGSYEQYF
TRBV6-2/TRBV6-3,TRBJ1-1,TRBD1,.,TGTGCCAGCGGGTCAGGGGGTATGAACACTGAAGCTTTCTTT,CASGSGGMNTEAFF
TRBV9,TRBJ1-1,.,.,TGTGCCAGCAGCGTAATTGGCACAAACACTGAAGCTTTCTTT,CASSVIGTNTEAFF
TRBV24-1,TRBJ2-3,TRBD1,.,TGTGCCACCAGTGAAAACAGGGGGACGACCCGCTTTTTT,CATSENRGTTRFF
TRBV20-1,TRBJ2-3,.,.,TGCAGTGCTAATCGACAGACCATAGATACGCAGTATTTT,CSANRQTIDTQYF
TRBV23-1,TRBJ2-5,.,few,.,CASSQSEAGRGRPSTSGQGFSQYF
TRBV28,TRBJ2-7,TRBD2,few,TGTGCCAGCAGTAGCCCGGGACTAGCGGGAGGGTACGAGCAGTACTTC,CASSSPGLAGGYEQYF
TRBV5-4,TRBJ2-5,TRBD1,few,TGTGCCAGCAGCCAAACAGGGGGCATAGAGACCCAGTACTTC,CASSQTGGIETQYF
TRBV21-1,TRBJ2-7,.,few,TGTGCCAGCAGCAAAGGGATCCGAAGCTCCTACGAGCAGTACTTC,CASSKGIRSSYEQYF
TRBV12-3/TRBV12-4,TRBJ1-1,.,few,TGTGCCAGCAGTTTCACGGCGGGCACTGAAGCTTTCTTT,CASSFTAGTEAFF
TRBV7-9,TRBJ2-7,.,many,TGTGCCAGCAGCTTAATGTCTAGCGAGCAGTACTTC,CASSLMSSEQYF
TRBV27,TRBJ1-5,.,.,TGTGCCAGCGGATTAATAGGGGTTCAGCCCCAGCATTTT,CASGLIGVQPQHF
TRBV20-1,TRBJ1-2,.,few,TGCAGTGCTAGAGATCCTAGACGGCGAGATGGCTACACCTTC,CSARDPRRRDGYTF
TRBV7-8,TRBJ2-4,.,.,TGTGCCAGCAGCCAAAGGGGGATAGCCAAAAACATTCAGTACTTC,CASSQRGIAKNIQYF
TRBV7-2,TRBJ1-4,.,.,TGTGCCAGCAGCTTTCAGCATAGCAGTGAAGAAAAACTGTTTTTT,CASSFQHSSEEKLFF
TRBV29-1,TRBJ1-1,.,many,TGCAGCGCCGTAGGGGGAGGTACTGAAGCTTTCTTT,CSAVGGGTEAFF
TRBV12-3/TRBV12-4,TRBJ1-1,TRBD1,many,TGTGCCAGCAGCCCGGGACAGGAGAACACTGAAGCTTTCTTT,CASSPGQENTEAFF
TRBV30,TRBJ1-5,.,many,TGTGCCTGGGGGACCTTGGAGTATCAGCCCCAGCATTTT,CAWGTLEYQPQHF